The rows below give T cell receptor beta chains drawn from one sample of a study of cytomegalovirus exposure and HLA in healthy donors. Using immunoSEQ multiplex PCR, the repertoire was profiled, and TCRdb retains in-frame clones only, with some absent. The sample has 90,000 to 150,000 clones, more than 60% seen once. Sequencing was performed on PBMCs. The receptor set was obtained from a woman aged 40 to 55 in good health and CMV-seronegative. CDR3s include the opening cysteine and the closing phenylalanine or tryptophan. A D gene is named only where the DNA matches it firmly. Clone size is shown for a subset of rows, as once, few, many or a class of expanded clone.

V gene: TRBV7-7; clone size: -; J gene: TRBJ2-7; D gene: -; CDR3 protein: CASSLGRDSSYEQYF; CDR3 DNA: TGTGCCAGCAGCCTTGGCCGGGACTCCTCCTACGAGCAGTACTTC
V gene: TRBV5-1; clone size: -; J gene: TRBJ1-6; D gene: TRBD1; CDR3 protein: CASSPGTGSGSPLHF; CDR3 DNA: TGCGCCAGCAGCCCGGGGACAGGGTCCGGTTCACCCCTCCACTTT
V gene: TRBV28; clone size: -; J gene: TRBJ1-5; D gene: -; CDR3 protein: CASSFSSNQPQHF; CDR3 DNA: TGTGCCAGCAGTTTTTCAAGCAATCAGCCCCAGCATTTT
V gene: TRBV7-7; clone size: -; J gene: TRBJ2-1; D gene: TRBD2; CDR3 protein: CASSRGSSGGEDEQFF; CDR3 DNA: TGTGCCAGCAGCCGCGGGTCTAGCGGGGGGGAGGATGAGCAGTTCTTC
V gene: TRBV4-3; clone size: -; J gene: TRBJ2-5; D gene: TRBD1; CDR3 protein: CASSQGVPGTVGETQYF; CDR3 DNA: TGCGCCAGCAGCCAAGGGGTCCCCGGGACAGTAGGGGAGACCCAGTACTTC
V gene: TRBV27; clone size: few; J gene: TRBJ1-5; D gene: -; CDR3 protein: CATSGGQANQPQHF; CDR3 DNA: TGTGCCACCTCGGGCGGGCAGGCCAATCAGCCCCAGCATTTT
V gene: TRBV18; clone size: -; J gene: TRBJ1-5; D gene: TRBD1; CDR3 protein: CASSPGTGDNQPQHF; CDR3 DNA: TGTGCCAGCTCACCTGGGACAGGGGACAATCAGCCCCAGCATTTT
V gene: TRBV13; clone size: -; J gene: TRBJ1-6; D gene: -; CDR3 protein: CASSPPAGNSPLHF; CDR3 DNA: TGTGCCAGCAGCCCCCCCGCGGGAAATTCACCCCTCCACTTT
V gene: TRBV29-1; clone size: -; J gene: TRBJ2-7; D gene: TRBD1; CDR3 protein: CSDRTGQVVAYEQYF; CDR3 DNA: TGCAGCGATCGAACGGGACAGGTGGTTGCCTACGAGCAGTACTTC
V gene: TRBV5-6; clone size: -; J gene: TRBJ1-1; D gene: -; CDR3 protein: CASSPGGWGTEAFF; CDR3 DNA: TGTGCCAGCAGTCCCGGGGGGTGGGGGACTGAAGCTTTCTTT
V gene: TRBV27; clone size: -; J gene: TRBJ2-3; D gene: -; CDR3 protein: CANRFRAGVADTQYF; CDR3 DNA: TGTGCCAACAGATTTAGGGCAGGGGTCGCAGATACGCAGTATTTT
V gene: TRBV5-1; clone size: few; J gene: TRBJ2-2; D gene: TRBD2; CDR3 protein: CASSLGSAGEAGELFF; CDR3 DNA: TGCGCCAGCAGCTTGGGATCGGCGGGAGAGGCCGGGGAGCTGTTTTTT
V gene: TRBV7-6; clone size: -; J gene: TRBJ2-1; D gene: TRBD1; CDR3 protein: CASSSDRAGSNEQFF; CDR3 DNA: TGTGCCAGCAGCTCAGACAGGGCGGGTAGCAATGAGCAGTTCTTC
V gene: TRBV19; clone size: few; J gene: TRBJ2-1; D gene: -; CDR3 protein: CASSIGDFYNEQFF; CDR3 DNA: TGTGCCAGTAGTATCGGGGACTTCTACAATGAGCAGTTCTTC
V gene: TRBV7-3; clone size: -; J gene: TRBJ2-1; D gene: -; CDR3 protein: CASSLMAGGLDEQFF; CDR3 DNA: TGTGCCAGCAGCTTAATGGCAGGGGGGCTGGATGAGCAGTTCTTC
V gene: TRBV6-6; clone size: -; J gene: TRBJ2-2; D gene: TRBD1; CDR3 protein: CASVGDRNTGELFF; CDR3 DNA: TGTGCCAGCGTAGGGGACAGGAACACCGGGGAGCTGTTTTTT
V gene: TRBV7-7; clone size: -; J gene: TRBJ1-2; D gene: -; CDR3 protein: CASSIRGSSGYTF; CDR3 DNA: TGTGCCAGCAGCATCCGGGGGTCTTCTGGCTACACCTTC
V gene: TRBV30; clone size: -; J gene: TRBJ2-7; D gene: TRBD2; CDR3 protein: CAWSATLGLAESSYEQYF; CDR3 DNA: TGTGCCTGGAGTGCCACCCTTGGACTAGCGGAGAGCTCCTACGAGCAGTACTTC
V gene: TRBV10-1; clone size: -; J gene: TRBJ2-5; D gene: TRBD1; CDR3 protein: CASSPRAWTGVQETQYF; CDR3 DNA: TGCGCCAGCAGTCCTCGGGCCTGGACAGGGGTCCAAGAGACCCAGTACTTC
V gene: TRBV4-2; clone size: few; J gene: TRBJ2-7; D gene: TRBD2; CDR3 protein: CASSQELAEVTYEQYF; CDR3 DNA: TGTGCCAGCAGCCAAGAACTAGCGGAGGTAACCTACGAGCAGTACTTC
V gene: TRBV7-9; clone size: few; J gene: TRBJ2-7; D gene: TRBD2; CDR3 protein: CASSLARGGGLGEQYF; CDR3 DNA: TGTGCCAGCAGCTTAGCCCGGGGGGGAGGTCTCGGCGAGCAGTACTTC
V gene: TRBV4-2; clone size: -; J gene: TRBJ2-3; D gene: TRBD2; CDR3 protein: CASSLAGGRSTDTQYF; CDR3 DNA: TGTGCCAGCAGCCTAGCGGGGGGTCGTAGCACAGATACGCAGTATTTT
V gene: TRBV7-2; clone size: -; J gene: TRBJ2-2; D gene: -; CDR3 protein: CASSLVFGSGELFF; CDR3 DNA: TGTGCCAGCAGCCTGGTCTTTGGCTCCGGGGAGCTGTTTTTT
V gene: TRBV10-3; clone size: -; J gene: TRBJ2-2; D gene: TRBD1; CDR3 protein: CAIRAGQGMRGNTGELFF; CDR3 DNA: TGTGCCATCAGGGCGGGACAGGGCATGCGAGGGAACACCGGGGAGCTGTTTTTT
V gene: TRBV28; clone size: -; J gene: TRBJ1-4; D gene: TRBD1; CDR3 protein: CASMGQGIGNEKLFF; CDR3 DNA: TGTGCCAGCATGGGACAGGGCATTGGTAATGAAAAACTGTTTTTT
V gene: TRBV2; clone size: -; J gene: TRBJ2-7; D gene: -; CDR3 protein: CASKDSYRAPEQYF; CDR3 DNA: TGTGCCAGCAAAGACAGCTATCGGGCCCCCGAGCAGTACTTC
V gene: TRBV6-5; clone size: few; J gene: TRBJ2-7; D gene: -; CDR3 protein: CATSQGFGEQYF; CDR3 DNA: TGTGCCACCTCCCAGGGGTTCGGGGAGCAGTACTTC
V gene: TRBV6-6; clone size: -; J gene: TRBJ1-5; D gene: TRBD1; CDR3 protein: CASTMAGGNNQPQHF; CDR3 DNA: TGTGCCAGCACAATGGCAGGGGGGAACAATCAGCCCCAGCATTTT
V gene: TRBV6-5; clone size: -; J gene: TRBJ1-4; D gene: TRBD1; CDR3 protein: CATQGAGEKLFF; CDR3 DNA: TGTGCCACACAGGGGGCTGGGGAAAAACTGTTTTTT
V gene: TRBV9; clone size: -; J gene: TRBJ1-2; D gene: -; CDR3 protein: CASSVSQGGVTNYGYTF; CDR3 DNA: TGTGCCAGCAGCGTCAGCCAGGGTGGAGTGACAAACTATGGCTACACCTTC
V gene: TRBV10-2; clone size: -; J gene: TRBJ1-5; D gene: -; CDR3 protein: CASSESRQLPYSNQPQHF; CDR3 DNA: TGCGCCAGCAGTGAGTCGCGACAGCTCCCGTATAGCAATCAGCCCCAGCATTTT
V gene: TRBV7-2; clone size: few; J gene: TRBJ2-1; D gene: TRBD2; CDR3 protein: CASSLNPPQRGGNEQFF; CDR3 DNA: TGTGCCAGCAGCTTAAACCCCCCACAGCGGGGTGGGAATGAGCAGTTCTTC
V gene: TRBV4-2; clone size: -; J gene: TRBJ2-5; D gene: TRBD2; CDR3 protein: CASSQEGTSGSWETQYF; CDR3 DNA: TGTGCCAGCAGCCAAGAAGGCACTAGCGGGAGTTGGGAGACCCAGTACTTC
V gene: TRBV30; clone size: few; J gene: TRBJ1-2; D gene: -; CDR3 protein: CAWRVPGREFGGYTF; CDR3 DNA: TGTGCCTGGAGGGTCCCGGGACGGGAGTTCGGTGGCTACACCTTC
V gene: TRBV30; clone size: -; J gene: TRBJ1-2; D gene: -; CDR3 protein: CAWSVHARWNYGYTF; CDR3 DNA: TGTGCCTGGAGTGTACACGCGAGGTGGAACTATGGCTACACCTTC
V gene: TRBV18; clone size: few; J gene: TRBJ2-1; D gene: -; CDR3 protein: CASSPDSREQFF; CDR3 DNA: TGTGCCAGCTCGCCAGACAGTCGTGAGCAGTTCTTC
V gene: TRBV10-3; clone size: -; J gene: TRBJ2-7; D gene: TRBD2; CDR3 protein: CAISDGTGGPYEQYF; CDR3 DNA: TGTGCCATCAGTGACGGTACGGGAGGGCCCTACGAGCAGTACTTC
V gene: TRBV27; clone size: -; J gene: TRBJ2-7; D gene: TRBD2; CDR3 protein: CASSLLAGNYEQYF; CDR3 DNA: TGTGCCAGCAGTTTACTAGCGGGAAACTACGAGCAGTACTTC
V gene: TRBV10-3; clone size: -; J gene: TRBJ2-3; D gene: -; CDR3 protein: CAISLRQPSTDTQYF; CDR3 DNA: TGTGCCATCAGCCTTCGACAGCCTAGCACAGATACGCAGTATTTT
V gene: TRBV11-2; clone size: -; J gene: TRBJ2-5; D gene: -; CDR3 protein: CASSLARAGQETQYF; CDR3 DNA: TGTGCCAGCAGCTTAGCCAGGGCGGGGCAAGAGACCCAGTACTTC
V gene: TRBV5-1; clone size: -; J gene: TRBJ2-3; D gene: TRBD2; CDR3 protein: CASARGTSGSTDTQYF; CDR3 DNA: TGCGCCAGCGCTCGCGGGACTAGCGGGAGCACAGATACGCAGTATTTT
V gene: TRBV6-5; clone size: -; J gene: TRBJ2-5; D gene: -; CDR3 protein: CASSYGRDEGTQYF; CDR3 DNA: TGTGCCAGCAGTTACGGCAGGGATGAAGGGACCCAGTACTTC
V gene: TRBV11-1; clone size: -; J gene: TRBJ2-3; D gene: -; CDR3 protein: CASSLEGRGRDTQYF; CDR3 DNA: TGTGCCAGCAGCTTAGAGGGCAGGGGTAGGGATACGCAGTATTTT
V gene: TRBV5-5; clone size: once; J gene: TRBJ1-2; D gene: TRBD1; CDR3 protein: CASSPEVARGRGYTF; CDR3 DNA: TGTGCCAGCAGCCCGGAGGTGGCCAGGGGGCGAGGCTACACCTTC
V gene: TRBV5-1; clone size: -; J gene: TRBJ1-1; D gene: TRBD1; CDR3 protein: CASSDHIKDRGWEAFF; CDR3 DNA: TGCGCCAGCAGTGACCATATCAAGGACAGGGGCTGGGAAGCTTTCTTT
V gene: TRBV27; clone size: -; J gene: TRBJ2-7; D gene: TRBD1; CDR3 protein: CASSFRGQGSVGSYEQYF; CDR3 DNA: TGTGCCAGCAGTTTTCGCGGACAGGGCTCAGTCGGGTCCTACGAGCAGTACTTC
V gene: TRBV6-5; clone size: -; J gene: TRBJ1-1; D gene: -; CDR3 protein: CASARQSSGLWEAFF; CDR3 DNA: TGTGCCAGCGCGAGACAGTCTTCCGGTCTGTGGGAAGCTTTCTTT
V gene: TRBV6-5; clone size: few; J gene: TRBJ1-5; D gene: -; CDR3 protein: CASSYEGFSKPQHF; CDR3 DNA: TGTGCCAGCAGTTATGAGGGTTTCAGTAAGCCCCAGCATTTT
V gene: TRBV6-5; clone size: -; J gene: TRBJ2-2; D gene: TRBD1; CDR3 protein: CASRPTGDTGELFF; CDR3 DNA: TGTGCCAGCAGGCCGACAGGGGACACCGGGGAGCTGTTTTTT
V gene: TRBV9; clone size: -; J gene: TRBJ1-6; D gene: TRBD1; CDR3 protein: CASSPGGGPNSPLHF; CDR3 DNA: TGTGCCAGCAGCCCAGGAGGGGGCCCGAATTCACCCCTCCACTTT
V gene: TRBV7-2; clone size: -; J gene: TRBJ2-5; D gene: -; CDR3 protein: CASSPLFGKTQYF; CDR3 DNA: TGTGCCAGCAGCCCGCTGTTCGGGAAGACCCAGTACTTC
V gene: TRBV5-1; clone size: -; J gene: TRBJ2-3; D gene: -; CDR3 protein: CASSLLVGGRTDTQYF; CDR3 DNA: TGCGCCAGCAGCTTGTTGGTGGGAGGTCGCACAGATACGCAGTATTTT
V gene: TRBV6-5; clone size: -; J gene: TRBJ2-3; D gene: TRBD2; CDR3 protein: CASSLAGMNTQYF; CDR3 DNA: TGTGCCAGCAGTCTAGCGGGTATGAATACGCAGTATTTT
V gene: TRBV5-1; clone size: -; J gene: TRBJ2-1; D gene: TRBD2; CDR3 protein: CASSLPTSGRYNEQFF; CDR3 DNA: TGCGCCAGCAGCTTACCAACTAGCGGGAGGTACAATGAGCAGTTCTTC